The 8 T cell receptor beta chains below come from one sample, sequenced in a study of regulatory T cells in long-lasting Graves disease. Time point specified: newly diagnosed GD, antithyroid drugs for less than 3 months. Scientists built the TCR library using RNA that was extracted from PBMCs. Relying on iRepertoire HTBI primers and Arm-PCR of CDR3 regions, the team built TCR beta libraries. TCRdb passed the multiplex PCR reads through MiXCR, listing each CDR3 protein once. This table holds roughly 530,000 distinct CDR3 sequences, more than 15% found once. The same data also went into a second study, on T cells in Graves' hyperthyroidism and ophthalmopathy.

Sequencing was performed on peripheral blood mononuclear cells (PBMCs), taken at new diagnosis, from a patient treated with antithyroid drugs. The receptors originated from a woman aged 40 to 65 with Graves disease.

V usage is TRBV20-1 and J usage is TRBJ2-3; D remains unclear. Germline V gene sequence: CDR1 DFQATT, CDR2 SNEGSKA (reference sequence). This CDR3 has 15 amino acids. Trimming cost V 3 bases and J 0 bases, with 13 bases left between them. In DNA, the CDR3 is TGCAGTGCTAGGGGTAGGACGATAAGCACAGATACGCAGTATTTT. Its translation: CSARGRTISTDTQYF.

V usage is TRBV12-3 or TRBV12-4 and J usage is TRBJ2-1, with a tentative D call TRBD2 (5 bases). V was clipped by 6 bases and J by 4 bases, with 13 bases between them. The CDR3 runs to 14 residues. The CDR3 DNA follows: TGTGCCAGCAGCCCCTTACAGCGGTACAATGAGCAGTTCTTC. Translated: CASSPLQRYNEQFF.

The sample holds a few counts of this clonotype. CDR3 DNA sequence: TGTGCCAGCAGCAGACGCGGGGCCTATGGCTACACCTTC. As protein: CASSRRGAYGYTF. The chain recombines TRBV3-1 with TRBJ1-2, with D possibly matching TRBD1 (5 bases). V lost 5 bases, J lost 4 bases, and 11 bases lay in between. From germline, CDR1 is LGHDT and CDR2 YNNKEL (reference sequence). The CDR3 covers 13 residues. The complete variable domain, with remaining parts taken from reference TRBV3-1 and TRBJ1-2, reads DTAVSQTPKYLVTQMGNDKSIKCEQNLGHDTMYWYKQDSKKFLKIMFSYNNKELIINETVPNRFSPKSPDKAHLNLHINSLELGDSAVYFCASSRRGAYGYTFGSGTRLTVV.

This clonotype appeared many times. The V call is TRBV5-6, the J call TRBJ2-2; D call uncertain. CDR3 length: 12 residues. The germline V gene encodes CDR1 SGHDT and CDR2 YYEEEE. With 6 bases removed from V and 6 bases from J, the gap between germline ends came to 9 bases. CDR3 nucleotide sequence: TGTGCCAGCAATCAAGTACCCGGGGAGCTGTTTTTT. Translation: CASNQVPGELFF. Filled out from reference TRBV5-6 and TRBJ2-2, the complete variable domain reads DAGVTQSPTHLIKTRGQQVTLRCSPKSGHDTVSWYQQALGQGPQFIFQYYEEEERQRGNFPDRFSGHQFPNYSSELNVNALLLGDSALYLCASNQVPGELFFGEGSRLTVL.

This clonotype was counted only a few times. The V call is TRBV20-1, the J call TRBJ2-7; 7 bases agree with TRBD1. Germline CDR1 is DFQATT and CDR2 is SNEGSKA (reference sequence). After removal of 0 bases from V and 7 bases from J, the junction contained 9 bases not matched to a gene. This CDR3 is built from 14 residues. The CDR3 sequence is CSARDSGTEDEQYF. CDR3 in DNA: TGCAGTGCTAGAGATTCAGGGACAGAGGATGAGCAGTACTTC.

With regard to this clonotype: A much larger clone sits a single nucleotide away, making a read error possible. The gene calls are TRBV12-3 or TRBV12-4 and TRBJ2-7, with D perhaps TRBD1 (5 bases). V lost 6 bases to trimming and J lost 2 bases, with 11 bases between them. The CDR3 runs to 13 residues. The CDR3 region is CASRVAGTYEQYF. For the CDR3, the DNA is TGTGCCAGCAGGGTGGCAGGGACCTACGAGCAGTACTTC.

This clonotype occurred a few times. The CDR3 loop is CASSQDSGVDTEAFF. The CDR3 bases are TGTGCCAGTAGCCAAGACAGCGGGGTTGACACTGAAGCTTTCTTT. This sequence joins TRBV19 and TRBJ1-1, with a possible D match to TRBD1 (5 bases). Per germline, CDR1 LNHDA and CDR2 SQIVND (reference sequence). Trimming left V 6 bases short and J 3 bases short, with 17 bases between. This CDR3 region has 15 residues.

Of note for this clonotype: With a much larger clone just one base away, this may be a read error. J is TRBJ1-1 and V is TRBV6-2 or TRBV6-3, with TRBD1 identical over 9 bases. Germline CDR1 and CDR2: MNHEY and SVGEGT. This CDR3 has 16 amino acids. CDR3 nucleotides: TGTGCCGGCAGTTGGAGTGGGGACAGGGATCATCCTGAAGCTTTCTTT. Its protein is CAGSWSGDRDHPEAFF.